This TCR beta chain was profiled in a study of blood T cell repertoires in COVID-19. Overall study: The cDNA or gDNA used as material had been derived from T cells, B-cell-depleted T cells, or PBMCs.

Sequencing was performed with immunoSEQ multiplex PCR; in TCRdb, only in-frame clones are kept and a portion is missing. In the table there are 250,000 to 350,000 clones, around 89% of which are singletons. Participant ages covered about 18 to 95 years across around 25 US areas. The CDR3 length is 15 residues. Germline loops: CDR1 MNHEY, CDR2 SMNVEV (reference sequence). V was cut by 3 bases and J by 4 bases, with 16 bases left in between. The receptor comes from a woman younger than 35 with acute COVID-19. The rearrangement joins TRBV27 to TRBJ2-7; a weak D match, TRBD2 (6 bases). The sample taken for sequencing was PBMCs or T cells enriched from blood (not recorded which). The CDR3 DNA reads TGTGCCAGCAGTTTGACGGGGCTAGCGCAGTACGAGCAGTACTTC. Translating gives CASSLTGLAQYEQYF.